The next 11 T cell receptor beta chains were all read from a single sample in a study of response to subunit inactivated influenza vaccine. TCRdb recomputed calls from the RT-PCR reads with MiXCR, one row per CDR3 protein. Counted here are approximately 500,000 distinct CDR3 sequences, 13% occurring once; the ten biggest clones make up around 13%. The sample in question was PBMCs from blood, obtained more than 35 days after vaccination. These receptors came from a man aged 50 or older who received an inactivated influenza vaccine.

The chain links TRBV11-2 to TRBJ2-2; D unclear. Trimming removed 1 base at V and 2 bases at J, with 8 bases between. The CDR3 runs 15 residues. The germline CDR1 and CDR2 sequences are SGHAT and FQNNGV. The CDR3 region has the DNA TGTGCCAGCAGCTTAGGCAGCTCCAACACCGGGGAGCTGTTTTTT. Translating it yields CASSLGSSNTGELFF.

This chain uses TRBV3-1 with TRBJ1-5, with unresolved D. V lost 1 base to trimming and J lost 1 base, with 11 bases between them. This CDR3 has 16 amino acids. Germline CDR1 LGHDT, CDR2 YNNKEL (reference sequence). CDR3: CASSQAGSGSNQPQHF. Written as DNA, the CDR3 is TGTGCCAGCAGCCAAGCCGGCAGCGGGAGCAATCAGCCCCAGCATTTT.

This chain uses TRBV7-9 with TRBJ2-1, with no clear D. This CDR3 has 12 amino acids. Germline loops: CDR1 SEHNR, CDR2 FQNEAQ (reference sequence). The CDR3 DNA is TGTGCTACCGGGTATTCCTACAATGAGCAGTTCTTC. Translation: CATGYSYNEQFF.

This clonotype occurred many times. This CDR3 is CASSRQGGGEKLFF. CDR3 nucleotides: TGTGCCAGCAGCCGACAGGGGGGAGGTGAAAAACTGTTTTTT. The chain is built from TRBV5-6 and TRBJ1-4; 9 bases align to TRBD1. Trimming took 4 bases from V and 7 from J; bases not matched to a gene: 5. This CDR3 comprises 14 residues. Germline V CDR1 and CDR2: SGHDT, YYEEEE. Full variable domain (outside the CDR3, taken from reference TRBV5-6 and TRBJ1-4): DAGVTQSPTHLIKTRGQQVTLRCSPKSGHDTVSWYQQALGQGPQFIFQYYEEEERQRGNFPDRFSGHQFPNYSSELNVNALLLGDSALYLCASSRQGGGEKLFFGSGTQLSVL.

This clonotype was observed many times. V and J are TRBV28 and TRBJ2-7, with D unresolved. From germline, CDR1 is MDHEN and CDR2 SYDVKM. V was cut by 6 bases and J by 3 bases, with 6 bases left in between. The CDR3 is 11 amino acids. CDR3 residues: CASSPHYEQYF. The CDR3, as DNA: TGTGCCAGCAGCCCTCACTACGAGCAGTACTTC. Supplemented by reference TRBV28 and TRBJ2-7, the full variable domain reads DVKVTQSSRYLVKRTGEKVFLECVQDMDHENMFWYRQDPGLGLRLIYFSYDVKMKEKGDIPEGYSVSREKKERFSLILESASTNQTSMYLCASSPHYEQYFGPGTRLTVT.

This clonotype was observed a handful of times. The chain employs TRBV4-3 and TRBJ2-5; D could derive from TRBD1 or TRBD2 (5 bases each). Trimming pared 0 bases from V and 5 bases from J, leaving 13 bases between. The CDR3 totals 15 residues. Germline V gene data show CDR1 as LGHNA and CDR2 as YSLEER. Here the CDR3 DNA reads TGCGCCAGCAGCCAAGAGTTTCCCGGGGCGGAGACCCAGTACTTC. Its translation is CASSQEFPGAETQYF.

In its sample, this clonotype was seen a few times. J is TRBJ2-3 and V is TRBV7-9; D remains ambiguous. The V gene's germline CDR1 is SEHNR and CDR2 FQNEAQ (reference sequence). The CDR3 extends over 14 amino acids. Trimming pared 5 bases from V and 1 base from J, leaving 10 bases between. The CDR3: CASSRSGGTDTQYF. The CDR3 region has the DNA TGTGCCAGCAGCCGTAGTGGGGGCACAGATACGCAGTATTTT.

This clonotype was detected a few times. This sequence joins TRBV5-1 and TRBJ2-7; no definite D call. This CDR3 has 15 amino acids. Trimming took off 2 bases at V and 5 bases at J, with 17 bases between the two ends. Per the germline V gene, CDR1 is SGHRS and CDR2 is YFSETQ. CDR3 region: CASSLTSLYHNEQYF. Written as DNA, the CDR3 is TGCGCCAGCAGCTTAACCTCGCTGTACCATAACGAGCAGTACTTC. The full variable domain, with the rest looked up from reference TRBV5-1 and TRBJ2-7, is KAGVTQTPRYLIKTRGQQVTLSCSPISGHRSVSWYQQTPGQGLQFLFEYFSETQRNKGNFPGRFSGRQFSNSRSEMNVSTLELGDSALYLCASSLTSLYHNEQYFGPGTRLTVT.

The rearrangement uses TRBV24-1 and TRBJ1-5, with 7 bases matching TRBD1. Looked up from germline, CDR1 is KGHDR and CDR2 is SFDVKD. V shed 7 bases and J 6 bases; nucleotides not matched to a gene: 5. The CDR3 sequence is 13 residues long. CDR3: CATSTTGIQPQHF. Written as DNA, the CDR3 is TGTGCCACCAGCACGACAGGGATTCAGCCCCAGCATTTT.

V and J are TRBV5-1 and TRBJ2-7, with 8 bases aligning to TRBD1. The V and J ends lost 4 bases and 7 bases, in that order; junction bases with no gene match: 7. The CDR3 is 13 residues long. Germline V gene data show CDR1 as SGHRS and CDR2 as YFSETQ. The CDR3 reads CASSKRTGTEQYF. As DNA, the CDR3 is TGCGCCAGCAGCAAACGGACAGGGACAGAGCAGTACTTC.

This clonotype was observed a single time. The chain recombines TRBV2 with TRBJ1-1; 8 bases align to TRBD1. V lost 5 bases and J lost 10; bases outside the gene matches: 9. The CDR3 extends over 13 amino acids. Germline CDR1 reads SNHLY; CDR2 reads FYNNEI. CDR3 sequence (DNA): TGTGCCAGCAGTACTTCCGGGACAGGCGGAGCTTTCTTT. This encodes CASSTSGTGGAFF.